The T cell receptor (beta chain) described here comes from a study of cytomegalovirus exposure and HLA in healthy donors. Worth noting for this clone: Its antigen is unknown.

With 4 bases clipped from V and 0 bases from J, the junction kept 7 bases outside the gene matches. Germline CDR1 SGHVS, CDR2 FQNEAQ. This CDR3 has 17 amino acids. Notes on the study in general: Reports indicated that the classifier achieved high specificity and sensitivity in diagnosing cytomegalovirus status.

Amplification used 60 Vbeta primers and 13 Jbeta primers. The protocol was immunoSEQ multiplex PCR, while the TCRdb copy is restricted to in-frame clones and leaves out a portion. The sample includes hundreds of thousands of clones, 65% to 85% seen only once; the top ten take 0.71%. The receptor was derived from a boy aged 2 to 10 in good health and CMV-seronegative. V and J are TRBV7-8 and TRBJ1-5, with 9 bases matching TRBD1. Sequencing input: PBMCs. The CDR3 DNA sequence: TGTGCCAGCAGCTCCCGAGACAGGGGGGTTAGCAATCAGCCCCAGCATTTT. Its protein product is CASSSRDRGVSNQPQHF.